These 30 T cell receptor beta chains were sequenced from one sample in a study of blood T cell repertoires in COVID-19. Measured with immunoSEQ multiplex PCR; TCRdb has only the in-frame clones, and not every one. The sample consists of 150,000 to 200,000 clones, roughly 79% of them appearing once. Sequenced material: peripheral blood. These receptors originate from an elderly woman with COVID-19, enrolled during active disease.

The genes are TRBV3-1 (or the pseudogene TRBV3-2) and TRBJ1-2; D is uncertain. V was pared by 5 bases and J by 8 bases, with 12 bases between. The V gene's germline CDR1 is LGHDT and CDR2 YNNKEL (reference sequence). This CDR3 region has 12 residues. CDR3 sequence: CASSSPGAGYTF. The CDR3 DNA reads TGTGCCAGCAGCTCCCCTGGTGCGGGCTACACCTTC.

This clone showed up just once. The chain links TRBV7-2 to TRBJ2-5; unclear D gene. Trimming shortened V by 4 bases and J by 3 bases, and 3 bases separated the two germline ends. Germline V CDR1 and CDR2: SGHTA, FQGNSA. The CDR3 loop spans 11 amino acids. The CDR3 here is CASSSKETQYF. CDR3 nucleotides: TGTGCCAGCAGCTCTAAAGAGACCCAGTACTTC.

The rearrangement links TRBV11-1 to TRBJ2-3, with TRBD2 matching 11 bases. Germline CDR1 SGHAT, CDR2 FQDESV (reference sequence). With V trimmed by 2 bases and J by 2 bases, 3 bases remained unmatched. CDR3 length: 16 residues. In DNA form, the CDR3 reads TGTGCCAGCAGCTTACTAGCGGGGGGATTCACAGATACGCAGTATTTT. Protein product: CASSLLAGGFTDTQYF.

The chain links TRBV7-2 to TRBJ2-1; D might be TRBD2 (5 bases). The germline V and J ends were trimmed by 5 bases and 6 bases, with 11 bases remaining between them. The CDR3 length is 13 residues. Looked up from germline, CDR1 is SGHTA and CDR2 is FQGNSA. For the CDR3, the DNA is TGTGCCAGCAGCCGTGGACTTCCCAATGAGCAGTTCTTC. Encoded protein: CASSRGLPNEQFF.

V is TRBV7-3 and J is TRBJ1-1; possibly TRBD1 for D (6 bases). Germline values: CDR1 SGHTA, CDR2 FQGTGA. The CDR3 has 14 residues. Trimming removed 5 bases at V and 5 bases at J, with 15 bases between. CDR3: CASSLSGGGTEAFF. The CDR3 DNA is TGTGCCAGCAGCCTCTCGGGAGGGGGAACTGAAGCTTTCTTT.

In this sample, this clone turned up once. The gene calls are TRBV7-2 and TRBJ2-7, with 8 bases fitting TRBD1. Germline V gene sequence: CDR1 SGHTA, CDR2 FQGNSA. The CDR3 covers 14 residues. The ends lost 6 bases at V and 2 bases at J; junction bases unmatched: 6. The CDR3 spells CASRKRTGPYEQYF. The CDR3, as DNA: TGTGCCAGCAGAAAACGGACAGGGCCCTACGAGCAGTACTTC. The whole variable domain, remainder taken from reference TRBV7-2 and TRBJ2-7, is GAGVSQSPSNKVTEKGKDVELRCDPISGHTALYWYRQSLGQGLEFLIYFQGNSAPDKSGLPSDRFSAERTGGSVSTLTIQRTQQEDSAVYLCASRKRTGPYEQYFGPGTRLTVT.

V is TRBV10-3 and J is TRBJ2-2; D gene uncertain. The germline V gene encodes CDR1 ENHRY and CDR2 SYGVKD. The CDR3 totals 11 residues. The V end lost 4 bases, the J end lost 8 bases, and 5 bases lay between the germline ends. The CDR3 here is CAISGAGELFF. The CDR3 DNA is TGTGCCATCAGTGGGGCTGGGGAGCTGTTTTTT.

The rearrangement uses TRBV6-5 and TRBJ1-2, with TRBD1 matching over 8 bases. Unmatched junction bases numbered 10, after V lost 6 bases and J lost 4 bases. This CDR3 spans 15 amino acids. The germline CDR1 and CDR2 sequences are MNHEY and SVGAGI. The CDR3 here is CASSSTQGARYGYTF. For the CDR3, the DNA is TGTGCCAGCAGCTCAACCCAGGGGGCCCGCTATGGCTACACCTTC.

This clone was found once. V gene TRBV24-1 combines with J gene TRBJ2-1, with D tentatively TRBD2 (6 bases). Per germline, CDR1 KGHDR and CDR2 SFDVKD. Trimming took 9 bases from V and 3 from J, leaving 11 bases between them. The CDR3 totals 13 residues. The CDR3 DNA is TGTGCCACCCAGGGAGGTATCTACAATGAGCAGTTCTTC. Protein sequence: CATQGGIYNEQFF.

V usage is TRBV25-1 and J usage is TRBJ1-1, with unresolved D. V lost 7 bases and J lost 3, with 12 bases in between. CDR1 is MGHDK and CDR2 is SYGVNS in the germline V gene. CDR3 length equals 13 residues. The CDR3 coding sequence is TGTGCCAGCACTATGGACGGGGACACTGAAGCTTTCTTT. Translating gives CASTMDGDTEAFF.

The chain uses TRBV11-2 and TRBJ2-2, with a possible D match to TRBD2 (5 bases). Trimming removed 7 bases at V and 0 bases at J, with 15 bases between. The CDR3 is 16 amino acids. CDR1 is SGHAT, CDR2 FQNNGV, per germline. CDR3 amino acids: CASTPLVLANTGELFF. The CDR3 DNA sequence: TGTGCCAGCACCCCGTTGGTACTAGCGAACACCGGGGAGCTGTTTTTT.

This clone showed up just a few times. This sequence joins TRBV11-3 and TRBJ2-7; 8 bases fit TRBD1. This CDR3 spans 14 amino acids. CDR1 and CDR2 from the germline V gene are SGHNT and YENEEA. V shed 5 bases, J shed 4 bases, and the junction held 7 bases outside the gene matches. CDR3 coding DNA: TGTGCCAGCAGCCCTCGGGACAGGTTGTACGAGCAGTACTTC. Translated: CASSPRDRLYEQYF.

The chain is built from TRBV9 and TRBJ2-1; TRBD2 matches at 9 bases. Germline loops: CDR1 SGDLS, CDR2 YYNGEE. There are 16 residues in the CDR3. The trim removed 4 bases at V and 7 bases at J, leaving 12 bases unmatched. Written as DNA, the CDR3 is TGTGCCAGCAGCTTTCGTTTAGCGGGGGTGGGGAATGAGCAGTTCTTC. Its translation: CASSFRLAGVGNEQFF. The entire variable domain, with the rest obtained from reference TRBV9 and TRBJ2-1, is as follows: DSGVTQTPKHLITATGQRVTLRCSPRSGDLSVYWYQQSLDQGLQFLIQYYNGEERAKGNILERFSAQQFPDLHSELNLSSLELGDSALYFCASSFRLAGVGNEQFFGPGTRLTVL.

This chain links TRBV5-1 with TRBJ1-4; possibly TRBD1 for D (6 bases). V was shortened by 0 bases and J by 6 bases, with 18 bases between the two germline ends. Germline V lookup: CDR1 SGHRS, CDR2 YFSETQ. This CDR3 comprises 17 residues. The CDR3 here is CASSLVPSQGGDEKLFF. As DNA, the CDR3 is TGCGCCAGCAGCTTGGTTCCTTCACAGGGTGGGGATGAAAAACTGTTTTTT.

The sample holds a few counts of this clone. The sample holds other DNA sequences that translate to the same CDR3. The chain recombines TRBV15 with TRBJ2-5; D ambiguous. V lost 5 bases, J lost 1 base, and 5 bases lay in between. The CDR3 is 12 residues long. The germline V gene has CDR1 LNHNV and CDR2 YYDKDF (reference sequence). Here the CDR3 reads CATSSSQETQYF. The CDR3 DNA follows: TGTGCCACCAGCTCCTCCCAAGAGACCCAGTACTTC.

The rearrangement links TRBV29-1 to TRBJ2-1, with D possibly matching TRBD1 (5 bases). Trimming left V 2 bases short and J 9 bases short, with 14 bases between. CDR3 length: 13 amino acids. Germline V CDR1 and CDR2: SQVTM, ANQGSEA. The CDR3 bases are TGCAGCGTTGAAACCAGGGTTCTGGTTGAGCAGTTCTTC. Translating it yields CSVETRVLVEQFF.

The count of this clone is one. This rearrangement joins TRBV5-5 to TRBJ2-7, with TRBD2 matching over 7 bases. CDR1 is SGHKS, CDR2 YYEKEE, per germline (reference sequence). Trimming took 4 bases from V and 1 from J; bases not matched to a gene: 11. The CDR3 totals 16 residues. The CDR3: CASSAPRASGSYEQYF. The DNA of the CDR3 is TGTGCCAGCAGCGCCCCCCGGGCTAGCGGATCCTACGAGCAGTACTTC. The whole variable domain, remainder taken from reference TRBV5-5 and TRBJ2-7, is DAGVTQSPTHLIKTRGQQVTLRCSPISGHKSVSWYQQVLGQGPQFIFQYYEKEERGRGNFPDRFSARQFPNYSSELNVNALLLGDSALYLCASSAPRASGSYEQYFGPGTRLTVT.

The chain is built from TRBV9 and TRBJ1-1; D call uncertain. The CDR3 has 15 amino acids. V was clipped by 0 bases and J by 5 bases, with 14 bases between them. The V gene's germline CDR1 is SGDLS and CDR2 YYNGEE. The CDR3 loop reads CASSVAEGMGTEAFF. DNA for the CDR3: TGTGCCAGCAGCGTAGCCGAGGGTATGGGAACTGAAGCTTTCTTT.

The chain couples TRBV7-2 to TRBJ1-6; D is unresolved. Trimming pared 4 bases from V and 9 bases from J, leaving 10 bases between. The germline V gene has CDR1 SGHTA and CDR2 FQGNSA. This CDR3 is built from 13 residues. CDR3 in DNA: TGTGCCAGCAGCTCCTCCTGGGCTTCACCCCTCCACTTT. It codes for CASSSSWASPLHF.

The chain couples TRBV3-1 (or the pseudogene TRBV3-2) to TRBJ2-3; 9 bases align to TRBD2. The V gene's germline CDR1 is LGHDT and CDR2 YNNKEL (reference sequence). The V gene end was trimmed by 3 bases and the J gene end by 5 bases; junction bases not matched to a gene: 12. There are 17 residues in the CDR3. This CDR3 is CASSQPAGGGGKDTQYF. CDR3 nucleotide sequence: TGTGCCAGCAGCCAGCCCGCTGGCGGGGGGGGCAAAGATACGCAGTATTTT.

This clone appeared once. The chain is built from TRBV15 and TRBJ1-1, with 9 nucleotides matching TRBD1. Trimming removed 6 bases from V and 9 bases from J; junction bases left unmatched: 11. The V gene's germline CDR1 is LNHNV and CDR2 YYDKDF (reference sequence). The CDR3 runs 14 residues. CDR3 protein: CATRPLLGQGKAFF. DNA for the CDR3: TGTGCCACCAGGCCGCTGCTAGGACAGGGGAAAGCTTTCTTT.

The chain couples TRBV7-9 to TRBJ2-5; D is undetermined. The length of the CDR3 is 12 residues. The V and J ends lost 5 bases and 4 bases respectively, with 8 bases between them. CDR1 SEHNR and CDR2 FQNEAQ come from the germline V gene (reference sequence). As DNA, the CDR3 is TGTGCCAGCAGCAGGGCCGGAGAGACCCAGTACTTC. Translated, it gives CASSRAGETQYF.

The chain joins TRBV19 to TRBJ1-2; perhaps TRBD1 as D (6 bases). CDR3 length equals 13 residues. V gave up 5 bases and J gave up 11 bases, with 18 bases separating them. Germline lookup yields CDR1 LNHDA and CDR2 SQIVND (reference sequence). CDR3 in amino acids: CASSSSSTGRYTF. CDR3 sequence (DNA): TGTGCCAGTAGTTCCAGCTCCACAGGGAGATACACCTTC.

CDR3 DNA: TGTGCCAGCAGCCCGGGACTAGCTGTAGCCAAAAACATTCAGTACTTC. Protein sequence: CASSPGLAVAKNIQYF. The rearrangement uses TRBV7-2 and TRBJ2-4; 9 bases map to TRBD2. Germline loops: CDR1 SGHTA, CDR2 FQGNSA. This CDR3 region has 16 residues. The V gene end was trimmed by 5 bases and the J gene end by 0 bases; junction bases not matched to a gene: 5.

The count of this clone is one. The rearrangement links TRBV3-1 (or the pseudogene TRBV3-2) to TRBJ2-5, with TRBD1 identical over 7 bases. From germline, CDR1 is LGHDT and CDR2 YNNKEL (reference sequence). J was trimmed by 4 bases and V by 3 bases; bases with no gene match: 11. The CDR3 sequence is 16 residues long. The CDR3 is CASSQATGIPSETQYF. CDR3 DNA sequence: TGTGCCAGCAGCCAGGCGACAGGGATTCCCTCAGAGACCCAGTACTTC.

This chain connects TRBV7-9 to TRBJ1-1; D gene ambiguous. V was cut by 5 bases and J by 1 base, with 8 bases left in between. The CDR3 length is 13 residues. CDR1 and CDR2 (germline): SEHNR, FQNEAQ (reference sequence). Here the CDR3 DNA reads TGTGCCAGCAGCCAACAACAGAACACTGAAGCTTTCTTT. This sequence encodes CASSQQQNTEAFF. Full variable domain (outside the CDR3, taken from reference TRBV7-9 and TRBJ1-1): DTGVSQNPRHKITKRGQNVTFRCDPISEHNRLYWYRQTLGQGPEFLTYFQNEAQLEKSRLLSDRFSAERPKGSFSTLEIQRTEQGDSAMYLCASSQQQNTEAFFGQGTRLTVV.

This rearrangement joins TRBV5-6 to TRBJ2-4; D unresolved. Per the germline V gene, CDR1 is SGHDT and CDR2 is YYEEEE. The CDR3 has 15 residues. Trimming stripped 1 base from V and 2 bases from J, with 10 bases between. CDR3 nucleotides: TGTGCCAGCAGCTTGTTTAGTGCGACCAAAAACATTCAGTACTTC. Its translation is CASSLFSATKNIQYF.

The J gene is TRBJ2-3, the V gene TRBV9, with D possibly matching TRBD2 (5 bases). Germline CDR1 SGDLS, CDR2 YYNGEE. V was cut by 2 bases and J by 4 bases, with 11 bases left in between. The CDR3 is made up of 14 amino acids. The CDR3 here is CASSVQTNSDTQYF. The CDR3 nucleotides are TGTGCCAGCAGCGTCCAGACTAACTCAGATACGCAGTATTTT. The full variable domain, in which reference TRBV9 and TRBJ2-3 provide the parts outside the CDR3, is DSGVTQTPKHLITATGQRVTLRCSPRSGDLSVYWYQQSLDQGLQFLIQYYNGEERAKGNILERFSAQQFPDLHSELNLSSLELGDSALYFCASSVQTNSDTQYFGPGTRLTVL.

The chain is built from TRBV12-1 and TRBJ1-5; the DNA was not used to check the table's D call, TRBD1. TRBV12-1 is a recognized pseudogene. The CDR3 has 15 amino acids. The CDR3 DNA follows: TGTGCCAGCAGCTCGGGGACACCTAGCAATCAGCCCCAGCATTTT. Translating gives CASSSGTPSNQPQHF.

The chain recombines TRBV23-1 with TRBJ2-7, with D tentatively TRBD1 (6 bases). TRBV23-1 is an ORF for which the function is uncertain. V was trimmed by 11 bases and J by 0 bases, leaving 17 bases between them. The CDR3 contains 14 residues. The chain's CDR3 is CAFTRQARSYEQYF. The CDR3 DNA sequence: TGCGCCTTCACTCGACAGGCCCGCTCCTACGAGCAGTACTTC.